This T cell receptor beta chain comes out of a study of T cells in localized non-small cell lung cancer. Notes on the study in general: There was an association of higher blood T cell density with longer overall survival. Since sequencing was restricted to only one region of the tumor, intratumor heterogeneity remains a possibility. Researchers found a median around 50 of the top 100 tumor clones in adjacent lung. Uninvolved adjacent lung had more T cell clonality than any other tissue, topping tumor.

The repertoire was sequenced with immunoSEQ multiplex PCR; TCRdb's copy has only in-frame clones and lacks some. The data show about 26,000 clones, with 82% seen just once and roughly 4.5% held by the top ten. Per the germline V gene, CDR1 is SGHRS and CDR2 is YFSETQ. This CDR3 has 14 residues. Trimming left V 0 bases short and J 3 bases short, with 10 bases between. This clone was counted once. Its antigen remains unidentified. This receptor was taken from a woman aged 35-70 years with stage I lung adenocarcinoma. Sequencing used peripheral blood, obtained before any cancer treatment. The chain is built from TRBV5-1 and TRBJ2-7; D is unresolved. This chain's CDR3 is CASSLESGLYEQYF. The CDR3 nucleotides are TGCGCCAGCAGCTTGGAGTCGGGCCTCTACGAGCAGTACTTC.